One sample yielded the 16 T cell receptor beta chains listed below, sequenced in a study of cytomegalovirus exposure and HLA in healthy donors. PCR used 60 Vbeta primers and 13 Jbeta primers. Here immunoSEQ multiplex PCR was the method, and the copy in TCRdb shows in-frame clones only, minus some. This table has under 150,000 clones, over 60% appearing once. Material for sequencing was PBMCs. These receptors were taken from a man aged 18 to 35 in good health and CMV-seropositive.

DNA of the CDR3: TGTGCCAGCAGCTTACACGTTGGGACAAACACTGAAGCTTTCTTT. This encodes CASSLHVGTNTEAFF. The chain has TRBV7-3 and TRBJ1-1; D is possibly TRBD1 (6 bases). The V gene's germline CDR1 is SGHTA and CDR2 FQGTGA. V lost 2 bases and J lost 2, with 12 bases in between. The CDR3 runs to 15 residues.

This sequence joins TRBV5-1 and TRBJ1-1; D unresolved. V was pared by 0 bases and J by 2 bases, with 11 bases between. The CDR3 is made up of 15 amino acids. Germline loops: CDR1 SGHRS, CDR2 YFSETQ. This CDR3 is CASSLVSGLNTEAFF. Written as DNA, the CDR3 is TGCGCCAGCAGCTTGGTCTCAGGACTTAACACTGAAGCTTTCTTT. Full variable domain (missing parts from reference TRBV5-1 and TRBJ1-1): KAGVTQTPRYLIKTRGQQVTLSCSPISGHRSVSWYQQTPGQGLQFLFEYFSETQRNKGNFPGRFSGRQFSNSRSEMNVSTLELGDSALYLCASSLVSGLNTEAFFGQGTRLTVV.

The CDR3 loop is CASSLVGGRNHEQYF. The DNA of the CDR3 is TGTGCCAGCAGCTTAGTCGGGGGAAGGAACCACGAGCAGTACTTC. V and J are TRBV7-9 and TRBJ2-7; D possibly corresponds to TRBD2 (6 bases). CDR1 and CDR2 from the germline V gene are SEHNR and FQNEAQ (reference sequence). V was cut by 1 base and J by 5 bases, with 15 bases left in between. This CDR3 contains 15 residues.

This clone was detected once. This chain connects TRBV4-1 to TRBJ1-3; D is unresolved. V was pared by 1 base and J by 8 bases, with 12 bases between. This CDR3 region has 14 residues. In germline, CDR1 is MGHRA, CDR2 YSYEKL. The CDR3 region is CASSQAAVGDTIYF. The CDR3 bases are TGCGCCAGCAGCCAAGCGGCGGTCGGGGACACCATATATTTT.

The chain has TRBV27 and TRBJ1-5; no firm D call. V was trimmed by 2 bases and J by 7 bases, leaving 12 bases between them. CDR1 and CDR2 from the germline V gene are MNHEY and SMNVEV (reference sequence). The CDR3 totals 14 residues. CDR3 sequence (DNA): TGTGCCAGCAGTTTACTTTCAGGCGCGCAGCCCCAGCATTTT. Its translation: CASSLLSGAQPQHF.

The chain has TRBV7-2 and TRBJ2-7; a possible D gene is TRBD2 (6 bases). The CDR3 has 15 amino acids. V was pared by 1 base and J by 0 bases, with 10 bases between. CDR1 and CDR2 (germline): SGHTA, FQGNSA. The CDR3 loop is CASSLVVGGSYEQYF. The CDR3 coding sequence is TGTGCCAGCAGCTTAGTAGTGGGGGGCTCCTACGAGCAGTACTTC.

This chain links TRBV2 with TRBJ2-2; no definite D call. Germline V lookup: CDR1 SNHLY, CDR2 FYNNEI. The CDR3 has 14 residues. The V end was cut by 4 bases, the J end by 3 bases, with 9 bases between. CDR3 amino acids: CASSVARYTGELFF. In nucleotides, the CDR3 is TGTGCCAGCAGTGTGGCCAGGTACACCGGGGAGCTGTTTTTT.

The chain carries TRBV15 and TRBJ1-1, with 11 positions matching TRBD1. The CDR3 extends over 14 amino acids. Germline loops: CDR1 LNHNV, CDR2 YYDKDF (reference sequence). The V and J ends lost 3 bases and 6 bases, in that order; junction bases with no gene match: 3. CDR3 region: CATSRDRGLAEAFF. CDR3 DNA: TGTGCCACCAGCAGGGACAGGGGGCTGGCTGAAGCTTTCTTT.

This clone was seen a handful of times. The gene calls are TRBV6-6 and TRBJ2-7, with D maybe TRBD1 (6 bases). The CDR3 consists of 15 residues. The V end was cut by 2 bases, the J end by 0 bases, with 11 bases between. Per germline, CDR1 MNHNY and CDR2 SVGAGI (reference sequence). The CDR3, as DNA: TGTGCCAGCAGTTACACCTCGACAGGCTCCTACGAGCAGTACTTC. Translated: CASSYTSTGSYEQYF.

The J gene is TRBJ1-3, the V gene TRBV18; D is unresolved. The CDR3 is made up of 15 amino acids. Per the germline V gene, CDR1 is KGHSH and CDR2 is LQKENI. With 0 bases removed from V and 0 bases from J, the gap between germline ends came to 6 bases. The chain's CDR3 is CASSPPGLSGNTIYF. The DNA for the CDR3 is TGTGCCAGCTCACCACCAGGACTCTCTGGAAACACCATATATTTT.

V and J are TRBV28 and TRBJ2-7; 7 bases are a match to TRBD1. The CDR3 covers 12 residues. With 7 bases clipped from V and 2 bases from J, the junction kept 2 bases outside the gene matches. CDR1 is MDHEN, CDR2 SYDVKM, per germline. CDR3 protein: CASTDRAYEQYV. The CDR3 nucleotides read TGTGCCAGCACCGACAGGGCCTACGAGCAGTACGTC.

The rearrangement links TRBV2 to TRBJ2-7; D uncertain. Germline V CDR1 and CDR2: SNHLY, FYNNEI. Trimming pared 8 bases from V and 5 bases from J, leaving 19 bases between. There are 14 residues in the CDR3. CDR3 nucleotides: TGTGCCAGCGGCGCAGCGAGTAATGTCCACGAGCAGTACGTC. Residues: CASGAASNVHEQYV.

In this sample, this clone turned up a few times. V usage is TRBV7-3 and J usage is TRBJ1-2; 7 bases fit TRBD1. Unmatched junction bases numbered 7, after V lost 5 bases and J lost 4 bases. The CDR3 is 14 amino acids. CDR1 and CDR2 (germline): SGHTA, FQGTGA. This chain's CDR3 is CASSPRGGGYGYTF. CDR3 DNA sequence: TGTGCCAGCAGCCCACGAGGGGGCGGCTATGGCTACACCTTC. The variable domain in full, completed from reference TRBV7-3 and TRBJ1-2, reads GAGVSQTPSNKVTEKGKYVELRCDPISGHTALYWYRQSLGQGPEFLIYFQGTGAADDSGLPNDRFFAVRPEGSVSTLKIQRTERGDSAVYLCASSPRGGGYGYTFGSGTRLTVV.

V usage is TRBV15 and J usage is TRBJ2-3; D remains ambiguous. The length of the CDR3 is 13 residues. V was pared by 2 bases and J by 2 bases, with 5 bases between. Germline-derived CDR1 and CDR2 are LNHNV and YYDKDF (reference sequence). CDR3 loop: CATSRSSTDTQYF. The CDR3 nucleotides are TGTGCCACCAGCAGATCCTCCACAGATACGCAGTATTTT.

This clone was counted between two and nine times. The chain links TRBV11-3 to TRBJ1-2; D may be TRBD1 (5 bases). The germline V gene encodes CDR1 SGHNT and CDR2 YENEEA. V was pared by 1 base and J by 4 bases, with 10 bases between. This CDR3 contains 14 residues. The CDR3 spells CASSLVRAGYGYTF. The CDR3 region has the DNA TGTGCCAGCAGCTTAGTCAGGGCTGGCTATGGCTACACCTTC.

This chain uses TRBV2 with TRBJ1-2; 8 positions match TRBD1. The CDR3 contains 17 residues. V lost 6 bases to trimming and J lost 4 bases; unmatched junction nucleotides: 16. Germline CDR1 reads SNHLY; CDR2 reads FYNNEI. As DNA, the CDR3 is TGTGCCAGCAGCCAAGCAGGGGGCGAAAGGAGGTTCTATGGCTACACCTTC. The encoded protein is CASSQAGGERRFYGYTF.